Listed here is a single T cell receptor (beta chain). The data are from a study of T cell changes during pregnancy in multiple sclerosis. TCRdb keeps only in-frame clones here, not all; method: immunoSEQ multiplex PCR. The sample lists about 36,000 clones; about 90% were seen once. The length of the CDR3 is 15 residues. Germline V CDR1 and CDR2: SGHAT, FQNNGV. Trimming took 10 bases from V and 3 from J; bases not matched to a gene: 11. The sample here was CD4+ T cells from peripheral blood mononuclear cells, taken after pregnancy. The sequence was collected from a female donor with multiple sclerosis, enrolled in a pregnancy study. V and J are TRBV11-2 and TRBJ2-1; 8 bases align to TRBD2. CDR3 sequence (DNA): TGTGCCATCCTGAAGGAGCGGGGGAGCTACAATGAGCAGTTCTTC. Protein: CAILKERGSYNEQFF.